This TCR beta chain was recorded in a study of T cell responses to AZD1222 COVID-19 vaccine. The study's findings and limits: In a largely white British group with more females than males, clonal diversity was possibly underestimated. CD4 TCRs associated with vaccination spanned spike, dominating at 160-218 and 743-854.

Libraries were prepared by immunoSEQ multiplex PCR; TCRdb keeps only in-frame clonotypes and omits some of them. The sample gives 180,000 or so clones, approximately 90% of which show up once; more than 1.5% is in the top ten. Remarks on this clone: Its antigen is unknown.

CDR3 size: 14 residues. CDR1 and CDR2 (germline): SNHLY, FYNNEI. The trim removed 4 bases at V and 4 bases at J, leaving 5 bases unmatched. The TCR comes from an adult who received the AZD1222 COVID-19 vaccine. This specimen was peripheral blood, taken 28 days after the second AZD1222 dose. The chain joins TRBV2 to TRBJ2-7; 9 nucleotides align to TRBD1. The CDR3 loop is CASSGWDRVYEQYF. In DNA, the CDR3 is TGTGCCAGCAGTGGGTGGGACAGGGTGTACGAGCAGTACTTC.